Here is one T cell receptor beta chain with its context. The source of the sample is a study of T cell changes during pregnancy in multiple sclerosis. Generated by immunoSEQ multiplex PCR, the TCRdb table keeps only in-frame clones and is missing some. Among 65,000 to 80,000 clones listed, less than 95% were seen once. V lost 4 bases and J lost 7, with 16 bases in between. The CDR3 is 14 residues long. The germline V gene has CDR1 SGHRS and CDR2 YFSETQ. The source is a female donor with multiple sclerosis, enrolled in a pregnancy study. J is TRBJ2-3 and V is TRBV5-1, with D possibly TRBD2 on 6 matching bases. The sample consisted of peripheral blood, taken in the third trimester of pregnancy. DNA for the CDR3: TGCGCCAGCAGCACAGACGGGACTCAGAATACGCAGTATTTT. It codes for CASSTDGTQNTQYF.